A single sample gave rise to the 12 T cell receptor beta chains below, sequenced in a study of shared clonotypes between healthy human individuals (dated by TCRdb to the early 2020s). Libraries were prepared through the immunoSEQ multiplex PCR assay. TCRdb stores this immuneACCESS table with in-frame sequences only. Part of the clones is absent; in the studies checked, under half of the shortfall reflects unresolved V genes, and no reason is known for the rest. The sample data list some 740,000 clones, and roughly 92% of these were observed just once. The ten largest clones add up to around 24% of the sample. For the CD8 naive samples, CD45RO-negative cells were positively selected for CCR7, yielding a CD45RA+CCR7+ population from which TemRA cells were excluded. The sequencing input was naive CD8+ T cells sorted from blood. The cell subset or site label of this sample denotes: CD45RA+CCR7+. The source of these receptors is a man aged 30-40 years in good health.

The gene calls are TRBV7-6 and TRBJ2-1; D gene ambiguous. The CDR3 is 16 amino acids. Trimming took 2 bases from V and 2 from J, leaving 13 bases between them. Germline lookup yields CDR1 SGHVS and CDR2 FNYEAQ. The CDR3 nucleotides are TGTGCCAGCAGCTTAACGGGTCTGTCCGCCTACAATGAGCAGTTCTTC. Its translation is CASSLTGLSAYNEQFF.

V usage is TRBV11-2 and J usage is TRBJ2-1, with TRBD2 matching over 12 bases. The germline CDR1 and CDR2 sequences are SGHAT and FQNNGV. The CDR3 runs 17 residues. Trimming removed 0 bases from V and 4 bases from J; junction bases left unmatched: 4. CDR3 amino acids: CASSLELAGGLYNEQFF. CDR3 DNA: TGTGCCAGCAGCTTAGAGCTAGCGGGAGGGCTGTACAATGAGCAGTTCTTC.

This clone is a singleton in its sample. The V and J genes are TRBV28 and TRBJ2-1; 9 bases line up with TRBD2. This CDR3 has 14 amino acids. The germline V gene encodes CDR1 MDHEN and CDR2 SYDVKM. Germline trimming cut 3 bases from V and 8 bases from J; bases unmatched to any gene: 5. This CDR3 reads CASSLGGRAHEQFF. The CDR3 region has the DNA TGTGCCAGCAGTTTGGGCGGGAGGGCCCATGAGCAGTTCTTC.

The genes are TRBV14 and TRBJ2-7, with TRBD2 as a possible D gene (6 bases). Trimming removed 3 bases at V and 3 bases at J, with 15 bases between. This CDR3 comprises 15 residues. The germline gives CDR1 SGHDN, CDR2 FVKESK. The chain's CDR3 is CASSQRSGFFYEQYF. For the CDR3, the DNA is TGTGCCAGCAGCCAGAGGAGCGGGTTCTTCTACGAGCAGTACTTC.

In its sample, this clone was seen a few times. The V and J genes are TRBV7-2 and TRBJ2-2; D gene ambiguous. This CDR3 is built from 14 residues. Germline lookup yields CDR1 SGHTA and CDR2 FQGNSA. V shed 5 bases and J shed 6 bases, with 13 bases lying between them. The CDR3 sequence: CASSRDVASGELFF. CDR3 sequence (DNA): TGTGCCAGCAGCAGGGATGTGGCCTCCGGGGAGCTGTTTTTT.

J is TRBJ2-7 and V is TRBV6-5, with TRBD2 as a possible D gene (5 bases). CDR1 and CDR2 (germline): MNHEY, SVGAGI. Between the trimmed V and J ends, which lost 7 bases and 4 bases, there was a span of 14 bases. The CDR3 covers 13 residues. The CDR3 DNA follows: TGTGCCAGCACAAAGGGAGATACTTACGAGCAGTACTTC. Encoded protein: CASTKGDTYEQYF.

The rearrangement links TRBV29-1 to TRBJ2-7; 10 nucleotides line up with TRBD2. CDR3 length: 13 residues. V was clipped by 6 bases and J by 6 bases; unmatched bases: 8. CDR1 is SQVTM and CDR2 is ANQGSEA in the germline V gene. CDR3 in DNA: TGCAGCGTCCTTCTAGCGGGAGTTTTCGAGCAGTACTTC. It translates to CSVLLAGVFEQYF.

This clone has only a few counts. The chain employs TRBV27 and TRBJ2-7, with TRBD1 identical over 7 bases. With V trimmed by 4 bases and J by 6 bases, 9 bases remained unmatched. Germline V CDR1 and CDR2: MNHEY, SMNVEV (reference sequence). This CDR3 is built from 14 residues. The DNA of the CDR3 is TGTGCCAGCAGTTCAACGACTACAGGGGTCGAGCAGTACTTC. Encoded protein: CASSSTTTGVEQYF.

The chain carries TRBV5-1 and TRBJ2-7; tentatively, D is TRBD1 or TRBD2 (5 bases each). The germline V and J ends were trimmed by 4 bases and 2 bases, with 13 bases remaining between them. The CDR3 spans 14 residues. Per germline, CDR1 SGHRS and CDR2 YFSETQ. For the CDR3, the DNA is TGCGCCAGCAGCCCCCGGGACCTAGCCTACGAGCAGTACTTC. Protein sequence: CASSPRDLAYEQYF.

The chain joins TRBV9 to TRBJ2-1, with 16 bases aligning to TRBD2. CDR1 and CDR2 (germline): SGDLS, YYNGEE. Germline trimming cut 4 bases from V and 4 bases from J; bases unmatched to any gene: 8. This CDR3 spans 18 amino acids. Here the CDR3 DNA reads TGTGCCAGCAGCTCGGGACTAGCGGGAGGGCCGGGATACAATGAGCAGTTCTTC. Translating gives CASSSGLAGGPGYNEQFF.

The chain has TRBV7-2 and TRBJ2-1; the D gene could be TRBD1 or TRBD2 (5 bases each). Germline-derived CDR1 and CDR2 are SGHTA and FQGNSA. The CDR3 covers 16 residues. The V gene lost 8 bases and the J gene lost 7 bases, with 24 bases spanning the gap. In nucleotides, the CDR3 is TGTGCCAGCCACCCCCCGGGGCCCCCCGGACTGAATGAGCAGTTCTTC. This encodes CASHPPGPPGLNEQFF.

The table lists this clone with many counts. The V gene is TRBV7-2, the J gene TRBJ2-7; TRBD1 is a possible D gene (6 bases). This CDR3 comprises 14 residues. CDR1 is SGHTA and CDR2 is FQGNSA in the germline V gene. V gave up 1 base and J gave up 4 bases, with 11 bases separating them. The CDR3 DNA sequence: TGTGCCAGCAGCTTAGTTCCAGGGGATTACGAGCAGTACTTC. It yields the protein CASSLVPGDYEQYF.